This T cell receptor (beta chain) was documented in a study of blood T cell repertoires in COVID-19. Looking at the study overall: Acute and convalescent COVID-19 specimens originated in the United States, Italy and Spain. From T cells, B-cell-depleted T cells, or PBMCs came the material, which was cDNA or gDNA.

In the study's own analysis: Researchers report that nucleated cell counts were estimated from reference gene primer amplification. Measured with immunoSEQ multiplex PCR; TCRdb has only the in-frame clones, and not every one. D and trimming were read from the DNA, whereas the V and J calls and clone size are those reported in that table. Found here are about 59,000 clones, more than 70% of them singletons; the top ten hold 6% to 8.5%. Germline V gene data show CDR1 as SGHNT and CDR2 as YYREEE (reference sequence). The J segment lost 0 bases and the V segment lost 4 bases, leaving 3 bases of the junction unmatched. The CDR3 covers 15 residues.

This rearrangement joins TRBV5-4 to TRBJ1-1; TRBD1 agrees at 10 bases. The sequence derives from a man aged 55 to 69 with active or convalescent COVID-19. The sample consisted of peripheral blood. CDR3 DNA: TGTGCCAGCAGCGTGGGACAGGGGATGAACACTGAAGCTTTCTTT. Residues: CASSVGQGMNTEAFF.